A selection of T cell receptor beta chains follows, all from one sample in a study of cytomegalovirus exposure and HLA in healthy donors. Profiling relied on immunoSEQ multiplex PCR, and the TCRdb table lists in-frame clones only, not all of them. Here the sample spans some 66,000 clones, 70% to 90% being singletons. The sequencing sample was made of PBMCs. These receptors all come from a woman aged 25 to 39 in good health and CMV-seronegative. Both conserved end residues are trimmed from each CDR3. Each record gives: CDR3 length, V gene, D gene, J gene, CDR3 protein. A D gene is named only where the DNA matches it firmly.

>15|TRBV9|.|TRBJ1-1
ASSVRPGGQMNTEAF
>14|TRBV11-2|.|TRBJ2-2
ASSLGRDGNTGELF
>14|TRBV6-5|TRBD2|TRBJ2-1
ASSYVSGGNHGEQF
>13|TRBV4-1|.|TRBJ1-2
ASSQTTGTSNGYT
>12|TRBV4-1|TRBD1|TRBJ1-1
ASSWDRVNTEAF
>11|TRBV5-1|.|TRBJ1-2
ASSLDRAYGYT
>12|TRBV19|TRBD2|TRBJ2-3
ASIGLASTDTQY
>13|TRBV19|.|TRBJ1-6
ASSISRAGNSPLH
>12|TRBV27|TRBD2|TRBJ2-1
ASRIAGATNEQF
>11|TRBV9|.|TRBJ1-1
ASSPGRNTEAF
>11|TRBV6-5|.|TRBJ1-1
ASVPTQGTEAF
>14|TRBV4-1|.|TRBJ2-1
ASSQPGQSPYNEQF
>11|TRBV2|.|TRBJ1-2
ASSEPGAKGYT
>11|TRBV7-7|.|TRBJ2-5
ASSLTVEETQY
>11|TRBV11-3|TRBD1|TRBJ1-1
ASSLDRDHEAF
>13|TRBV5-5|TRBD2|TRBJ2-1
ASSSPGTTNNEQF
>14|TRBV2|.|TRBJ1-6
ASSEAEASLNSPLH
>13|TRBV7-6|.|TRBJ1-4
ASSVYLGPNEKLF
>12|TRBV5-1|.|TRBJ2-3
ASSTGDSTDTQY
>12|TRBV5-1|.|TRBJ1-6
ASSLEQPNSPLH
>12|TRBV7-2|TRBD1|TRBJ2-7
ASSRTGNEDEQY
>15|TRBV5-4|TRBD1|TRBJ1-1
ASSLGQGLSQNTEAF
>14|TRBV5-4|TRBD1|TRBJ1-2
ASSLGFQGVMRGYT
>13|TRBV6-5|TRBD2|TRBJ2-5
ASSYGGGVKETQY
>11|TRBV12-5|.|TRBJ1-5
ASVRDSNQPQH
>12|TRBV9|.|TRBJ1-4
ASSVGNTNEKLF
>13|TRBV7-6|TRBD1|TRBJ1-2
ASSLQGAGDYGYT
>10|TRBV18|.|TRBJ2-7
ASSPYRGEQY
>12|TRBV10-1|TRBD1|TRBJ2-7
ASSEWRTGNEQY
>11|TRBV19|TRBD1|TRBJ2-2
ASTSRGGRELF
>12|TRBV19|TRBD1|TRBJ1-6
ASSIGTGSSPLH
>11|TRBV19|.|TRBJ2-1
ASSSRQGNEQF
>13|TRBV6-5|TRBD1|TRBJ1-3
ASRTRDSSGNTIY
>12|TRBV9|TRBD2|TRBJ2-7
ASSPPGGSYEQY
>13|TRBV5-1|.|TRBJ2-2
ASSYDRGRAGELF
>13|TRBV18|.|TRBJ1-1
ASSTKLQVGTEAF
>14|TRBV11-2|TRBD1|TRBJ2-7
ASSSYRDRVSYEQY
>16|TRBV11-2|TRBD2|TRBJ2-5
ASSPRFSGGAATGTQY
>12|TRBV6-5|TRBD1|TRBJ1-1
ASSPDRGLTEAF
>12|TRBV7-9|TRBD1|TRBJ1-2
ASSSGQGYYGYT
>13|TRBV2|TRBD2|TRBJ2-7
ASLTGSGGEVEQY
>14|TRBV5-6|TRBD1|TRBJ2-5
ASSKPGTGALETQY
>15|TRBV5-1|.|TRBJ2-1
ASSLDLVDGDCNEQF
>13|TRBV2|TRBD2|TRBJ2-3
ASRTLAAYTDAQY
>11|TRBV30|TRBD1|TRBJ1-6
ACSGTGGSPLH
>12|TRBV7-9|TRBD1|TRBJ1-2
ASSRVDRGRGDT
>12|TRBV2|TRBD1|TRBJ2-5
ASSPRQGQETQY
>11|TRBV7-2|.|TRBJ2-7
ASSFDTRGEQY